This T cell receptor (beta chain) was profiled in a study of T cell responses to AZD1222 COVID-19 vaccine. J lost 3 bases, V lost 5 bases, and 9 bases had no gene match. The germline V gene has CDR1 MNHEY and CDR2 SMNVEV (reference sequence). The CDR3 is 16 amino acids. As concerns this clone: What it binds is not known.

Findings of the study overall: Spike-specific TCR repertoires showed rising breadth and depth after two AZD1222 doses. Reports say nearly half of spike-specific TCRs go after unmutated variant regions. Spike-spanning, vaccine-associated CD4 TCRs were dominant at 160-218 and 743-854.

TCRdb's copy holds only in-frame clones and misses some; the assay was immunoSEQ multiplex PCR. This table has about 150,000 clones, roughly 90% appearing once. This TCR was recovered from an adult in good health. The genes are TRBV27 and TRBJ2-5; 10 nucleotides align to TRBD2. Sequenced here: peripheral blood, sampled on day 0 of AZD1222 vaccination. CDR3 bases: TGTGCCAGCAGTCCCCTGAGGCTAGCGGGAGAAGAGACCCAGTACTTC. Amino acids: CASSPLRLAGEETQYF.